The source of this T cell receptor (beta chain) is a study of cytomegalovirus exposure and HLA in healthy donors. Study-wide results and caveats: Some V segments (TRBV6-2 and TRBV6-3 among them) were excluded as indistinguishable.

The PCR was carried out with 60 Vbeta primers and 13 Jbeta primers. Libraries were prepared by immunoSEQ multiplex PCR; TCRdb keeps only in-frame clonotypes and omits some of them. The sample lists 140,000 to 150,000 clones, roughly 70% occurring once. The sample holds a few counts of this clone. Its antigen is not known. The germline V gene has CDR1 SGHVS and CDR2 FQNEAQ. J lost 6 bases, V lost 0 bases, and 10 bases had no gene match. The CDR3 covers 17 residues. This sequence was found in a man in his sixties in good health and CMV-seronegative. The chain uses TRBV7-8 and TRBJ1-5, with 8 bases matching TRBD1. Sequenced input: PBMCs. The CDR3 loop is CASSLAHVDRGGQPQHF. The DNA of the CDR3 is TGTGCCAGCAGCTTAGCCCACGTAGACAGGGGCGGTCAGCCCCAGCATTTT.